This TCR beta chain originates from a study of beta chain features in type 1 diabetes. Background on the study: The study examined about 110,000,000 sorted cells across all samples.

The whole isolated RNA underwent reverse transcription, so sequencing captured expressed TCRB transcripts. Profiled with immunoSEQ multiplex PCR; TCRdb holds only in-frame clones, not every one. The table records roughly 400,000 clones, around 9.6% of them present only once. CDR1 is SEHNR and CDR2 is FQNEAQ in the germline V gene (reference sequence). This CDR3 has 16 amino acids. The V end was cut by 0 bases, the J end by 8 bases, with 16 bases between. Purities over 98% were achieved in all sorted populations. Comment on this clone: Antigen: not known.

The study, taken as a whole, reports: Diminished insertions and augmented deletions at VDJ junctions characterized type 1 diabetes patients. A moderate, significant TCRB CDR3 shortening appeared in type 1 diabetes across four CD4+ subsets.

The clonotype was recovered from a man between 25 and 39 years old with type 1 diabetes. The V call is TRBV7-9, the J call TRBJ1-4, with D possibly TRBD1 on 5 matching bases. The material sequenced was central memory CD4+ T cells from blood. The CDR3 reads CASSLARPTRGEKLFF. CDR3 bases: TGTGCCAGCAGCTTAGCCCGACCCACAAGGGGCGAAAAACTGTTTTTT.